This TCR beta chain was profiled in a study of T-cell memory formation after mild COVID-19. The V gene lost 4 bases and the J gene lost 7 bases, with 18 bases spanning the gap. This CDR3 has 15 residues. Germline CDR1 PRHDT, CDR2 FYEKMQ (reference sequence). TCRdb itself ran the 5' RACE reads through MiXCR, one entry per CDR3 protein. Found here are around 130,000 distinct CDR3 sequences, 13% to 15% of them singletons; the top ten hold about 30%. The chain joins TRBV13 to TRBJ2-3; tentatively, D is TRBD2 (5 bases). The sequence derives from an adult woman who had mild COVID-19 (a few samples of this study predate the infection). Cell type and time point are not known. Sequences were obtained from PBMCs or a T cell subset sorted from them (not recorded which). CDR3 DNA: TGTGCCAGCAGCTCCAGAGGGCTAGTCTCATATACGCAGTATTTT. Translating gives CASSSRGLVSYTQYF.